Listed below are T cell receptor beta chains from one sample, sequenced in a study of beta chain features in type 1 diabetes. Using immunoSEQ multiplex PCR, the repertoire was profiled, and TCRdb retains in-frame clones only, with some absent. The repertoire holds over 200,000 clones, with approximately 11% as singletons. Sequenced: naive CD4+ T cells from blood. The receptor set was obtained from a man younger than 40 with type 1 diabetes. Both conserved end residues are part of each CDR3. The D gene is left open where the match is weak. Clone size, where shown, is once, few, many, or a class for clones that have expanded.

cdr3_nt cdr3_aa j_call clone_size d_call v_call
TGTGCCAGCTCCCCGGGACAGAACACTGAAGCTTTCTTT CASSPGQNTEAFF TRBJ1-1 . . TRBV18
TGTGCCAGCAGCTTAGAAGCCAAGCTATATGGCTACACCTTC CASSLEAKLYGYTF TRBJ1-2 . . TRBV7-3
TGTGCCAGCAGCTTTGACTTATCGAATGGCTACACCTTC CASSFDLSNGYTF TRBJ1-2 few . TRBV7-9
TGCGCCAGCAGCCCTGGACTAGCGGGGGGGACCTACGAGCAGTACTTC CASSPGLAGGTYEQYF TRBJ2-7 few TRBD2 TRBV4-3
TGTGCCAGCAGCCCAACGGGACAGAATTCACCCCTCCACTTT CASSPTGQNSPLHF TRBJ1-6 . TRBD1 TRBV9
TGTGCCAGCAGGAGAGCAGGGGGATTCTACGAGCAGTACTTC CASRRAGGFYEQYF TRBJ2-7 few TRBD1 TRBV28
TGTGCCATCAGTGCTGGCAGCGGGGCTCCCGAGCAGTACTTC CAISAGSGAPEQYF TRBJ2-7 . TRBD2 TRBV10-3
TGCGCCAGCAGCCTCAGACAGATACAGGAGACCCAGTACTTC CASSLRQIQETQYF TRBJ2-5 . . TRBV5-1
TGTGCCAGCAGCAGAACAGGGGATCGGGAGACCCAGTACTTC CASSRTGDRETQYF TRBJ2-5 . TRBD1 TRBV5-4
TGTGCCAGCAGCTTAAATGGGGAGGCTAACTATGGCTACACCTTC CASSLNGEANYGYTF TRBJ1-2 . . TRBV7-3
TGTGCCAGCAGTTTACAGCACAGGGAAAAACTGTTTTTT CASSLQHREKLFF TRBJ1-4 . . TRBV28
TGTGCCAGCAGTGTACATCAGACCCAGCATTTT CASSVHQTQHF TRBJ1-5 . . TRBV2
TGTGCCTGGACAAGGGACAGGGGGGCCTACGAGCAGTACTTC CAWTRDRGAYEQYF TRBJ2-7 . TRBD1 TRBV30
TGTGCCAGCAGCTTAACAGGCACAGATACGCAGTATTTT CASSLTGTDTQYF TRBJ2-3 few . TRBV5-4
TGTGCCAGCAGCGTCAGTACCAACCAAGAGACCCAGTACTTC CASSVSTNQETQYF TRBJ2-5 . . TRBV9
TGTGCCAGCAGTGAGCGGTCTAGCGGGAACACCGGGGAGCTGTTTTTT CASSERSSGNTGELFF TRBJ2-2 few TRBD2 TRBV2
TGTGCCAGCAGCTTATTGCCGGGGACAGGGGTTAATTCACCCCTCCACTTT CASSLLPGTGVNSPLHF TRBJ1-6 . TRBD1 TRBV7-9
TGCAGCGGGGACACTGGGGCCAACGTCCTGACTTTC CSGDTGANVLTF TRBJ2-6 . . TRBV29-1
TGTGCCAGCAGTGACCCTGGGACAGGGGCAGAGACCCAGTACTTC CASSDPGTGAETQYF TRBJ2-5 . TRBD1 TRBV6-6
TGTGCCAGCAGTTTAACCCCCAGCGGGGGCACAGATACGCAGTATTTT CASSLTPSGGTDTQYF TRBJ2-3 . TRBD2 TRBV28
TGTGCCAGCAGTTACAGCGGCGGGTATGGCTACACCTTC CASSYSGGYGYTF TRBJ1-2 few . TRBV6-6
TGTGCCAGCTCACCACCGGGCCTACTGCCTGAACTGTTTTTT CASSPPGLLPELFF TRBJ1-4 . . TRBV18
TGTGCCAGTAGTGGATTACAGGGGGTCACTGAAGCTTTCTTT CASSGLQGVTEAFF TRBJ1-1 once TRBD1 TRBV19
TGTGCCACCAATGGGGCAGGCCAAGTCAAGTTGAGCTCCTACAATGAGCAGTTCTTC CATNGAGQVKLSSYNEQFF TRBJ2-1 few . TRBV15
TGCGCCAGCAGCCAAGATCTGAGCGGGGGGGCCTATCCAGGGGAGCTGTTTTTT CASSQDLSGGAYPGELFF TRBJ2-2 . TRBD2 TRBV4-3
TGTGCCAGCTCACCGCACAGGGAATCACCCCTCCACTTT CASSPHRESPLHF TRBJ1-6 few . TRBV18
TGTGCCAGCAGTGAACAGGGTCAAGAGACCCAGTACTTC CASSEQGQETQYF TRBJ2-5 few . TRBV6-1
TGTGCCAGCAGGGGGACTAACGGGAGCACAGATACGCAGTATTTT CASRGTNGSTDTQYF TRBJ2-3 . TRBD2 TRBV5-4
TGTGCCAGCAGCCTTTGGACAGGGGGCCACACCGGGGAGCTGTTTTTT CASSLWTGGHTGELFF TRBJ2-2 few TRBD1 TRBV9
TGTGCCAGCAGCGTAGGAGGGAGTAACACCGGGGAGCTGTTTTTT CASSVGGSNTGELFF TRBJ2-2 . . TRBV9
TGCGCCAGCTCCGCCGGGGGGTACAATGAGCAGTTCTTC CASSAGGYNEQFF TRBJ2-1 few TRBD2 TRBV5-1
TGTGCCAGCAGTCCCCAAGCGGGGGGTACCCAAGAGACCCAGTACTTC CASSPQAGGTQETQYF TRBJ2-5 few TRBD2 TRBV2
TGTGCCAGCAGCCCTAGAGCCTCCGGACAGATGAGCTCCTACGAGCAGTACTTC CASSPRASGQMSSYEQYF TRBJ2-7 . . TRBV7-9
TGTGCCAGCAGCTTATCTTCCCTCAACACCGGGGAGCTGTTTTTT CASSLSSLNTGELFF TRBJ2-2 . . TRBV7-9
TGTGCCAGCAGCCCCAGACAGAATAATGATCAGCCCCAGCATTTT CASSPRQNNDQPQHF TRBJ1-5 . . TRBV5-8
TGTGCCAGCAGTAAGGGGGCATTGGGTGAAAAACTGTTTTTT CASSKGALGEKLFF TRBJ1-4 few TRBD1 TRBV6-6
TGTGCCACGAGGGAGGGGACGAACACTGAAGCTTTCTTT CATREGTNTEAFF TRBJ1-1 few . TRBV7-3
TGCGCCAGCACGCGCTCCGGGGAGCTGTTTTTT CASTRSGELFF TRBJ2-2 . . TRBV5-1
TGTGCCATCTGGATGGGCTCGGGAGGCTACACCTTC CAIWMGSGGYTF TRBJ1-2 few . TRBV10-3
TGTGCCAGCAGTCTACCGTCGGGGGCCAACGTCCTGACTTTC CASSLPSGANVLTF TRBJ2-6 . . TRBV6-1
TGTGCCAGCTCACCGACAGGGGGCCAAGAGACCCAGTACTTC CASSPTGGQETQYF TRBJ2-5 . TRBD1 TRBV18
TGCGCCAGCAGCCAAGAACAAAACTACGAGCAGTACTTC CASSQEQNYEQYF TRBJ2-7 . . TRBV4-1
TGTGCCAGCAGCGTAGGGAGCGGGGGCTACAATGAGCAGTTCTTC CASSVGSGGYNEQFF TRBJ2-1 few TRBD2 TRBV9
TGCAGCGCTTCCCAGGGGGTGGTAACCGGGGAGCTGTTTTTT CSASQGVVTGELFF TRBJ2-2 few TRBD1 TRBV29-1
TGCGCCAGCAGCTTGGTAGGCAGGGGGCCCTACGAGCAGTACTTC CASSLVGRGPYEQYF TRBJ2-7 few TRBD1 TRBV5-1
TGTGCCTGGATGAACACGGGACTTGGGGGCTACACCTTC CAWMNTGLGGYTF TRBJ1-2 . . TRBV30
TGTGCCAGCTCATTGAGACAGGTAGGGGCCTACGAGCAGTACTTC CASSLRQVGAYEQYF TRBJ2-7 few . TRBV18
TGTGCCACATCCGCGACGCTAGCGGGGGGTTACAATGAGCAGTTCTTC CATSATLAGGYNEQFF TRBJ2-1 . TRBD2 TRBV19
TGTGCCAGCAGCGAGACACCGACATACAATGAGCAGTTCTTC CASSETPTYNEQFF TRBJ2-1 . . TRBV9
TGTGCCAGCAGCGTAAGCTATGGGACAGTGGGTTCACCCCTCCACTTT CASSVSYGTVGSPLHF TRBJ1-6 few TRBD1 TRBV9
TGCGCCAGCATCTCGTCGACCCCCGGAGGTACGCAGTATTTT CASISSTPGGTQYF TRBJ2-3 . . TRBV5-1
TGTGCCAGCAACTTTAGACAGGGGTCATTCGAGACCCAGTACTTC CASNFRQGSFETQYF TRBJ2-5 . TRBD1 TRBV7-2
TGTGCCAGCACCACGCCAGGGGGATCCGGGGAGCTGTTTTTT CASTTPGGSGELFF TRBJ2-2 few TRBD1 TRBV5-6
TGTGCCTACGGGGGGGCAAGAGGGAACATTCAGTACTTC CAYGGARGNIQYF TRBJ2-4 . TRBD2 TRBV6-4
TGTGCCAGCTCACCAGCTACAGGGTTCACTGAAGCTTTCTTT CASSPATGFTEAFF TRBJ1-1 . . TRBV18